Following are 8 T cell receptor beta chains from one sample sequenced in a study of PD-1 blockade in mismatch repair-deficient tumors. The data were produced by immunoSEQ multiplex PCR, yet TCRdb's version contains in-frame clones alone and is incomplete. This sample has about 63,000 clones; 70% to 90% occur once, and the top ten carry around 14%. The sequencing used peripheral blood, collected 52 weeks after starting pembrolizumab. These receptors came from an adult with mismatch repair-deficient cancer.

DNA for the CDR3: TGTGCCAGTAGTATAGTAGCTTCACCCACCGGGGAGCTGTTTTTT. Residues: CASSIVASPTGELFF. This chain links TRBV19 with TRBJ2-2; no clear D gene. With 1 base removed from V and 4 bases from J, the gap between germline ends came to 10 bases. Germline-derived CDR1 and CDR2 are LNHDA and SQIVND (reference sequence). The CDR3 runs to 15 residues.

The chain uses TRBV30 and TRBJ2-7; 7 bases map to TRBD2. Looked up from germline, CDR1 is GTSNPN and CDR2 is SVGIG (reference sequence). The CDR3 covers 16 residues. Losses at the gene ends were 1 base for V and 4 bases for J; bases not matched to a gene: 13. In DNA form, the CDR3 reads TGTGCCTGGAGTGCTCCCAAGACTAGCTGGTTGTACGAGCAGTACTTC. Translation gives CAWSAPKTSWLYEQYF.

This rearrangement joins TRBV7-9 to TRBJ2-1; no clear D. The CDR3 consists of 12 residues. CDR1 SEHNR and CDR2 FQNEAQ come from the germline V gene (reference sequence). V was trimmed by 2 bases and J by 4 bases, leaving 3 bases between them. Here the CDR3 reads CASSLLYNEQFF. The CDR3 nucleotides are TGTGCCAGCAGCTTACTTTACAATGAGCAGTTCTTC.

This chain uses TRBV5-1 with TRBJ2-7; weak D call: TRBD2 (6 bases). This CDR3 region has 17 residues. Trimming shortened V by 4 bases and J by 0 bases, and 20 bases separated the two germline ends. Germline V gives CDR1 SGHRS, CDR2 YFSETQ. The CDR3: CASSQTSRRDSSYEQYF. As DNA, the CDR3 is TGCGCCAGCAGCCAAACGTCACGGCGGGACTCCTCCTACGAGCAGTACTTC.

The chain employs TRBV7-9 and TRBJ2-7, with TRBD2 as a possible D gene (6 bases). The length of the CDR3 is 15 residues. CDR1 SEHNR and CDR2 FQNEAQ come from the germline V gene (reference sequence). The ends were cut back, 2 bases at V and 6 bases at J, with 17 bases in the middle. The CDR3 loop is CASSLMEGVAIEQYF. The CDR3 DNA reads as TGTGCCAGCAGCTTAATGGAGGGAGTAGCCATCGAGCAGTACTTC.

Here the CDR3 DNA reads TGTGCCAGCAGTGAATCTCCGGACACCGGGGAGCTGTTTTTT. This gives the protein CASSESPDTGELFF. The V gene is TRBV6-1, the J gene TRBJ2-2; D not resolved. CDR1 MNHNS and CDR2 SASEGT come from the germline V gene. The CDR3 totals 14 residues. V was shortened by 2 bases and J by 3 bases, with 7 bases between the two germline ends.

The chain combines TRBV7-8 with TRBJ2-3, with D perhaps matching TRBD2 (5 bases). Germline CDR1 is SGHVS and CDR2 is FQNEAQ. The V end was cut by 2 bases, the J end by 5 bases, with 11 bases between. The CDR3 covers 14 residues. This chain's CDR3 is CASSLLRVQDTQYF. In DNA, the CDR3 is TGTGCCAGCAGCTTATTGAGGGTACAAGATACGCAGTATTTT.

The chain recombines TRBV6-1 with TRBJ2-7; 9 nucleotides line up with TRBD2. V trimming: 6 bases; J trimming: 2 bases; junction bases outside the gene matches: 8. The germline CDR1 and CDR2 sequences are MNHNS and SASEGT. The CDR3 has 15 amino acids. CDR3 in DNA: TGTGCCAGCAGGATCCAGACTAGCGGAGCCTACGAGCAGTACTTC. Translated, it gives CASRIQTSGAYEQYF.